Following are 3 T cell receptor beta chains from one sample sequenced in a study of CD8+ T cells in alopecia areata. Isolated RNA was reverse transcribed into cDNA used as the sequencing template. Clones were sequenced by immunoSEQ multiplex PCR, and TCRdb holds only the in-frame ones, with some missing. The sample is made up of approximately 300,000 clones, none counted only once. Markers used for sorting pooled cutaneous lymph node cells were CD4, CD8alpha, NKG2D, NKG2ACE and others. The sample comprised CD4+ T cells sorted from a lymph node. The receptors were sampled from a C3H/HeJ mouse with alopecia areata. For this mouse line, the MHC haplotype is H2-k.

To note about this clone: Mouse gene names and germline throughout. The read ends 4 residues before the CDR3 terminus; that terminus is restored from the germline J gene. Other DNA sequences from this sample encode an identical CDR3 as well. This chain uses TRBV13-1 with TRBJ2-5; 8 bases agree with TRBD1. The germline V gene encodes CDR1 NSHNY and CDR2 SYGAGN. Losses at the gene ends were 7 bases for V and 0 bases for J; bases not matched to a gene: 4. The CDR3 runs to 14 residues. CDR3 region: CASSRTGNQDTQYF. The part of the CDR3 DNA that was read is TGTGCCAGCTCCCGGACAGGGAACCAAGAC.

With respect to this clone: Genes and germline are mouse. The read comes to an end 4 residues before the CDR3 does, leaving the germline J gene to fill in the end. V gene TRBV1 combines with J gene TRBJ2-2; D is perhaps TRBD1 (6 bases). In germline, CDR1 is NSQYPW, CDR2 LRSPGD (reference sequence). The length of the CDR3 is 16 residues. The V end was cut by 6 bases, the J end by 1 base, with 15 bases between. CDR3 bases read: TGCACCTGCAGACCTCCGGGACAAGAAAACACCGGG. As protein: CTCRPPGQENTG. The complete CDR3 sequence is CTCRPPGQENTGQLYF.

As to this clone: The genes are named according to mouse. The DNA ends 4 residues before the CDR3 does, and the rest of the CDR3 is filled in from the germline J gene. The chain combines TRBV13-1 with TRBJ1-2; 7 positions match TRBD1. This CDR3 is built from 13 residues. Germline V lookup: CDR1 NSHNY, CDR2 SYGAGN. Trimming cost V 4 bases and J 3 bases; bases outside gene matches: 3. The CDR3 DNA, read in part, is TGTGCCAGCAGTACAGGGGCGGACTCC. This gives the protein CASSTGADS. The complete CDR3 sequence is CASSTGADSDYTF.